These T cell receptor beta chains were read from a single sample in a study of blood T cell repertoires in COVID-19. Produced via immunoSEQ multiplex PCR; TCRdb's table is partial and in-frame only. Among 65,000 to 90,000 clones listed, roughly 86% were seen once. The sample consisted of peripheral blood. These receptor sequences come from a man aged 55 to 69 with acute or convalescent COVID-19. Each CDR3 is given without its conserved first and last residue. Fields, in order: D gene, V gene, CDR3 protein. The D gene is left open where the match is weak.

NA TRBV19 ASSIAEWGVETQY
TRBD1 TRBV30 AWSIRDRGMNTEAF
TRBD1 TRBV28 ASNILRGFVQPQH
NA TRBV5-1 ASSWEFAGANVLT
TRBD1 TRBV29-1 GGGQIQETQY
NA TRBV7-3 ASSLMAAGSYEQY
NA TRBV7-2 ASRRRGRDYGYT
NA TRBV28 ASNLADRLNGYT
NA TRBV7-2 ASSLVPPNEQF
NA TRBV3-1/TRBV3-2 ASSLGREQF